Listed here are 26 T cell receptor beta chains from one sample, sequenced in a study of control samples from healthy donors and cancer patients. Profiling relied on immunoSEQ multiplex PCR, and the TCRdb table lists in-frame clones only, not all of them. Among some 67,000 clones listed, around nine tenths were seen once. The sample was PBMCs. Receptors originate from a man aged 60 to 69 with lung cancer.

A single count supports this clone. This rearrangement joins TRBV27 to TRBJ2-1, with TRBD2 matching over 7 bases. This CDR3 contains 18 residues. Germline CDR1 and CDR2: MNHEY and SMNVEV (reference sequence). Trimming at V came to 4 bases and at J to 4 bases, leaving 16 bases not matched to a gene. CDR3 sequence (DNA): TGTGCCAGCAGTTGGGGGACTATATGGCGGGGGATATACAATGAGCAGTTCTTC. Translated: CASSWGTIWRGIYNEQFF.

The chain links TRBV7-9 to TRBJ1-1; 7 bases agree with TRBD1. From germline, CDR1 is SEHNR and CDR2 FQNEAQ (reference sequence). The trim removed 5 bases at V and 4 bases at J, leaving 10 bases unmatched. CDR3 length: 15 residues. The CDR3 spells CASSLGQAGGTEAFF. Written as DNA, the CDR3 is TGTGCCAGCAGCCTCGGACAGGCGGGAGGCACTGAAGCTTTCTTT.

The chain carries TRBV24-1 and TRBJ2-1, with TRBD1 matching over 10 bases. The CDR3 has 17 amino acids. V trimming: 2 bases; J trimming: 5 bases; junction bases outside the gene matches: 8. Germline CDR1 reads KGHDR; CDR2 reads SFDVKD. The CDR3 DNA follows: TGTGCCACCAGTGATTCCGGGACAGGGGACATCCACAATGAGCAGTTCTTC. It encodes CATSDSGTGDIHNEQFF.

The chain joins TRBV30 to TRBJ1-5; D is uncertain. Germline V gene data show CDR1 as GTSNPN and CDR2 as SVGIG (reference sequence). The CDR3 is made up of 14 amino acids. V dropped 0 bases and J dropped 3 bases, with 9 bases sitting between them. The CDR3 region has the DNA TGTGCCTGGAGTGTGGGGATGCTCAATCAGCCCCAGCATTTT. Its protein is CAWSVGMLNQPQHF.

This chain links TRBV5-4 with TRBJ1-2, with 7 bases aligning to TRBD1. CDR1 is SGHNT, CDR2 YYREEE, per germline (reference sequence). CDR3 length: 17 amino acids. V gave up 0 bases and J gave up 5 bases; unmatched junction bases: 13. Here the CDR3 reads CASSLDGQAGGRYGYTF. CDR3 sequence (DNA): TGTGCCAGCAGCTTGGATGGACAGGCGGGAGGAAGGTATGGCTACACCTTC.

V gene TRBV6-5 combines with J gene TRBJ2-7; 12 bases align to TRBD1. CDR1 and CDR2 (germline): MNHEY, SVGAGI. The junction had 5 bases not matched to a gene; V was cut back by 3 bases and J by 8 bases. This CDR3 has 14 amino acids. CDR3 protein: CASSYGTGGFQQYF. DNA of the CDR3: TGTGCCAGCAGTTATGGGACAGGGGGCTTCCAGCAGTACTTC.

The CDR3 region is CASSANRSGVPHRSGANVLTF. The DNA of the CDR3 is TGTGCCAGCAGCGCCAACAGGTCGGGGGTCCCCCATCGCTCTGGGGCCAACGTCCTGACTTTC. The rearrangement uses TRBV6-6 and TRBJ2-6; D perhaps matches TRBD2 (6 bases). Germline V lookup: CDR1 MNHNY, CDR2 SVGAGI (reference sequence). This CDR3 spans 21 amino acids. Trimming took 6 bases from V and 0 from J, leaving 27 bases between them.

The V call is TRBV18, the J call TRBJ1-1, with a weak D call TRBD1 (5 bases). Looked up from germline, CDR1 is KGHSH and CDR2 is LQKENI. Trimming removed 3 bases from V and 4 bases from J, with 12 bases in between. The CDR3 has 14 amino acids. The CDR3 DNA reads as TGTGCCAGCTCACCGCAGGGTAATCCCACTGAAGCTTTCTTT. Protein sequence: CASSPQGNPTEAFF.

The gene calls are TRBV10-3 and TRBJ1-1; D not certain. This CDR3 comprises 11 residues. The germline V and J ends were trimmed by 3 bases and 2 bases, with 1 base remaining between them. Germline V gene sequence: CDR1 ENHRY, CDR2 SYGVKD. CDR3 coding DNA: TGTGCCATCAGTGATAACACTGAAGCTTTCTTT. It codes for CAISDNTEAFF.

The genes are TRBV5-1 and TRBJ1-3; a possible D gene is TRBD1 (5 bases). Trimming left V 3 bases short and J 2 bases short, with 12 bases between. CDR1 and CDR2 from the germline V gene are SGHRS and YFSETQ. This CDR3 spans 15 amino acids. CDR3 amino acids: CASSSEWGTGNTIYF. The CDR3 DNA reads TGCGCCAGCAGCTCCGAGTGGGGGACTGGAAACACCATATATTTT.

The chain joins TRBV24-1 to TRBJ2-3; 7 nucleotides align to TRBD1. Germline CDR1 reads KGHDR; CDR2 reads SFDVKD. There are 14 residues in the CDR3. After removal of 3 bases from V and 4 bases from J, the junction contained 3 bases not matched to a gene. For the CDR3, the DNA is TGTGCCACCAGTGATCCCGGACAGGCAGATACGCAGTATTTT. This sequence encodes CATSDPGQADTQYF.

This rearrangement joins TRBV10-1 to TRBJ1-4, with D possibly matching TRBD1 (6 bases). V lost 0 bases and J 9 bases, leaving 11 bases between the germline ends. There are 14 residues in the CDR3. Per the germline V gene, CDR1 is WNHNN and CDR2 is SYGVQD (reference sequence). Here the CDR3 reads CASSESGRGKKLFF. The CDR3 bases are TGCGCCAGCAGTGAGTCTGGGAGGGGGAAAAAACTGTTTTTT.

The rearrangement joins TRBV24-1 to TRBJ2-5, with 7 bases lining up with TRBD1. The V segment lost 3 bases and the J segment 0 bases; nucleotides outside the gene matches: 3. CDR3 length equals 15 residues. Per germline, CDR1 KGHDR and CDR2 SFDVKD. The chain's CDR3 is CATSDDRAYQETQYF. In DNA, the CDR3 is TGTGCCACCAGTGATGACAGGGCGTACCAAGAGACCCAGTACTTC.

This clone was detected only a few times. The chain uses TRBV7-9 and TRBJ1-1; tentative D call: TRBD1 (5 bases). This CDR3 comprises 14 residues. V lost 4 bases, J lost 2 bases, and 11 bases lay in between. The germline gives CDR1 SEHNR, CDR2 FQNEAQ (reference sequence). The CDR3 reads CASSYLQGNTEAFF. The DNA for the CDR3 is TGTGCCAGCAGCTACCTGCAGGGAAACACTGAAGCTTTCTTT.

V and J are TRBV4-1 and TRBJ1-2; 8 bases agree with TRBD1. The V gene end was trimmed by 1 base and the J gene end by 1 base; junction bases not matched to a gene: 11. The CDR3 sequence is 18 residues long. CDR1 and CDR2 (germline): MGHRA, YSYEKL. CDR3 in DNA: TGCGCCAGCAGCCAAGGGGTAACGGGACAGGCTGGTAACTATGGCTACACCTTC. Encoded protein: CASSQGVTGQAGNYGYTF.

The CDR3 reads CASSPRGSGNQPQHF. The DNA for the CDR3 is TGTGCCAGCTCACCAAGGGGTTCGGGCAATCAGCCCCAGCATTTT. The chain is built from TRBV18 and TRBJ1-5; TRBD1 is a possible D gene (5 bases). The CDR3 sequence is 15 residues long. V was trimmed by 2 bases and J by 2 bases, leaving 10 bases between them. CDR1 is KGHSH, CDR2 LQKENI, per germline.

The chain has TRBV9 and TRBJ1-1, with D possibly TRBD1 on 5 matching bases. The CDR3 contains 16 residues. Trimming stripped 2 bases from V and 0 bases from J, with 14 bases between. Germline CDR1 reads SGDLS; CDR2 reads YYNGEE. The CDR3 sequence is CASSVQGGEVNTEAFF. The CDR3 DNA reads as TGTGCCAGCAGCGTTCAGGGAGGTGAAGTGAACACTGAAGCTTTCTTT.

V and J are TRBV10-3 and TRBJ1-1; D uncertain. The CDR3 covers 14 residues. Germline assignment: CDR1 ENHRY and CDR2 SYGVKD. The V end was cut by 4 bases, the J end by 6 bases, with 15 bases between. In DNA, the CDR3 is TGTGCCATCAGTGGTTCCGGGGTACTCCCTGAAGCTTTCTTT. Protein product: CAISGSGVLPEAFF.

The rearrangement uses TRBV5-1 and TRBJ2-3; tentative D call: TRBD2 (5 bases). Germline CDR1 is SGHRS and CDR2 is YFSETQ. V shed 4 bases and J shed 2 bases, with 11 bases lying between them. The CDR3 is made up of 14 amino acids. This CDR3 reads CASSPEAATDTQYF. CDR3 nucleotides: TGCGCCAGCAGCCCGGAGGCGGCCACAGATACGCAGTATTTT.

V is TRBV2 and J is TRBJ2-7, with 7 bases aligning to TRBD2. CDR1 SNHLY and CDR2 FYNNEI come from the germline V gene. Trimming took 7 bases from V and 5 from J; bases not matched to a gene: 11. The CDR3 contains 14 residues. Here the CDR3 DNA reads TGTGCCAGCAAAAAAGTCTCGGGAGGAAACGAGCAGTACTTC. Its translation: CASKKVSGGNEQYF. The variable domain in full, completed from reference TRBV2 and TRBJ2-7, reads EPEVTQTPSHQVTQMGQEVILRCVPISNHLYFYWYRQILGQKVEFLVSFYNNEISEKSEIFDDQFSVERPDGSNFTLKIRSTKLEDSAMYFCASKKVSGGNEQYFGPGTRLTVT.

This rearrangement joins TRBV2 to TRBJ2-5, with 7 bases lining up with TRBD1. Per the germline V gene, CDR1 is SNHLY and CDR2 is FYNNEI. The trim removed 7 bases at V and 2 bases at J, leaving 7 bases unmatched. There are 14 residues in the CDR3. CDR3 protein: CASKPGTDQETQYF. The CDR3 DNA follows: TGTGCCAGCAAACCGGGGACAGATCAAGAGACCCAGTACTTC.

This chain uses TRBV27 with TRBJ2-3, with D possibly matching TRBD1 (5 bases). Trimming left V 2 bases short and J 2 bases short, with 11 bases between. Germline V gene sequence: CDR1 MNHEY, CDR2 SMNVEV (reference sequence). The CDR3 totals 15 residues. The CDR3 DNA sequence: TGTGCCAGCAGTTTACGGTGGGGCTCCACAGATACGCAGTATTTT. As protein: CASSLRWGSTDTQYF.

V usage is TRBV11-2 and J usage is TRBJ2-1; D not certain. The CDR3 extends over 11 amino acids. Trimming pared 2 bases from V and 6 bases from J, leaving 2 bases between. Germline CDR1 reads SGHAT; CDR2 reads FQNNGV. The CDR3 protein is CASSLTNEQFF. The CDR3 nucleotides read TGTGCCAGCAGCTTAACCAATGAGCAGTTCTTC.

This clone was observed once. This chain links TRBV24-1 with TRBJ2-3; D gene unclear. The length of the CDR3 is 12 residues. In germline, CDR1 is KGHDR, CDR2 SFDVKD. The V end lost 9 bases, the J end lost 2 bases, and 8 bases lay between the germline ends. The CDR3 protein is CATEQDTDTQYF. CDR3 nucleotides: TGTGCCACCGAGCAGGACACAGATACGCAGTATTTT.

The rearrangement joins TRBV30 to TRBJ1-1; D gene uncertain. Trimming cost V 2 bases and J 2 bases, with 12 bases left between them. There are 14 residues in the CDR3. The germline V gene encodes CDR1 GTSNPN and CDR2 SVGIG (reference sequence). The DNA of the CDR3 is TGTGCCTGGAGTCAAAGCGCAGGTAACACTGAAGCTTTCTTT. Translating it yields CAWSQSAGNTEAFF.

On this clone itself: Sequence at one end of the junction differs from germline and may be a read error. The genes are TRBV12-3 or TRBV12-4 and TRBJ1-1, with a possible D match to TRBD1 (6 bases). The CDR3 spans 13 residues. This CDR3 is CAGSLISDSEAFF. For the CDR3, the DNA is TGTGCCGGCAGTTTGATCTCGGACAGTGAAGCTTTCTTT.